A single sample gave rise to the 24 T cell receptor beta chains below, sequenced in a study of CD8+ T cells in alopecia areata. RNA extraction and reverse transcription yielded cDNA as sequencing template. The assay was immunoSEQ multiplex PCR, and TCRdb's table has in-frame clones only and misses some. The table shows roughly 5,700 clones, with 50% to 75% occurring only once. Alopecia areata patients provided lesional scalp punch biopsies and peripheral blood, both collected for the study. Sequenced sample: skin. The receptors come from a human donor with alopecia areata.

The gene calls are TRBV6-5 and TRBJ2-7, with a tentative D call TRBD1 (7 bases). CDR1 and CDR2 (germline): MNHEY, SVGAGI. Trimming cost V 4 bases and J 0 bases, with 16 bases left between them. This CDR3 contains 16 residues. The CDR3 DNA is TGTGCCAGCAGTTCGCCAGGGGGGACCAACTCCTACGAGCAGTACTTC. Its translation is CASSSPGGTNSYEQYF.

The gene calls are TRBV7-9 and TRBJ2-1; the match to TRBD1 covers 8 bases. The junction had 20 bases not matched to a gene; V was cut back by 5 bases and J by 5 bases. Germline CDR1 and CDR2: SEHNR and FQNEAQ (reference sequence). This CDR3 has 19 amino acids. CDR3: CASSPRDRRHLKTDNEQFF. The CDR3 nucleotides read TGTGCCAGCAGCCCTCGGGACAGGCGGCATCTTAAAACGGACAATGAGCAGTTCTTC.

This clone has a handful of counts. The J gene is TRBJ2-2, the V gene TRBV25-1; tentatively, D is TRBD1 (5 bases). The V end was cut by 1 base, the J end by 3 bases, with 6 bases between. CDR3 length equals 14 residues. Germline CDR1 MGHDK, CDR2 SYGVNS. As DNA, the CDR3 is TGTGCCAGCAGTGAATCCAGGGACACCGGGGAGCTGTTTTTT. Protein product: CASSESRDTGELFF.

V usage is TRBV14 and J usage is TRBJ2-7; no reliable D call. The V and J ends lost 1 base and 6 bases respectively, with 7 bases between them. Germline V CDR1 and CDR2: SGHDN, FVKESK. This CDR3 region has 12 residues. The CDR3, as DNA: TGTGCCAGCAGCCAAGTGTCGAGCGAGCAGTACTTC. Its protein product is CASSQVSSEQYF.

The V call is TRBV6-5, the J call TRBJ1-1; D is unresolved. The germline CDR1 and CDR2 sequences are MNHEY and SVGAGI. The CDR3 runs to 14 residues. Trimming cost V 2 bases and J 1 base, with 8 bases left between them. The CDR3 loop is CASSYSGGNTEAFF. The CDR3 coding sequence is TGTGCCAGCAGTTACAGCGGAGGGAACACTGAAGCTTTCTTT.

This clone was found a few times. The chain joins TRBV6-5 to TRBJ1-5; D is ambiguous. Per germline, CDR1 MNHEY and CDR2 SVGAGI. V shed 0 bases and J shed 7 bases, with 13 bases lying between them. CDR3 length: 15 amino acids. The CDR3, as DNA: TGTGCCAGCAGTTACTCGAGATCCCAGTGGCAGCCCCAGCATTTT. The encoded protein is CASSYSRSQWQPQHF.

The chain has TRBV7-9 and TRBJ1-2, with TRBD1 matching over 9 bases. V dropped 5 bases and J dropped 8; count of bases not matched to a gene: 15. This CDR3 spans 16 amino acids. Germline CDR1 reads SEHNR; CDR2 reads FQNEAQ (reference sequence). CDR3: CASSLGTGSILHGYTF. For the CDR3, the DNA is TGTGCCAGCAGCCTCGGGACAGGGTCGATCCTTCACGGCTACACCTTC.

This clone was observed a few times. The CDR3 DNA reads TGCGCCAGCAGTGAGCCGGGGTCTGGGGCCAACGTCCTGACTTTC. Protein sequence: CASSEPGSGANVLTF. This chain connects TRBV10-2 to TRBJ2-6; D might be TRBD2 (5 bases). The germline V gene has CDR1 WSHSY and CDR2 SAAADI. V lost 2 bases to trimming and J lost 1 base, with 6 bases between them. This CDR3 contains 15 residues.

The chain recombines TRBV30 with TRBJ2-1, with TRBD2 as a possible D gene (5 bases). The CDR3 contains 14 residues. CDR1 and CDR2 from the germline V gene are GTSNPN and SVGIG (reference sequence). The ends were cut back, 2 bases at V and 7 bases at J, with 15 bases in the middle. CDR3 in DNA: TGTGCCTGGAGTCGTGGTGGCGGGTTAAATGAGCAGTTCTTC. Translated, it gives CAWSRGGGLNEQFF.

This clone was counted a few times. The V and J genes are TRBV2 and TRBJ1-1, with D perhaps TRBD1 (6 bases). V shed 9 bases and J shed 5 bases, with 13 bases lying between them. CDR3 length: 12 residues. CDR1 is SNHLY, CDR2 FYNNEI, per germline. This CDR3 reads CARGGLRTEAFF. The CDR3 nucleotides are TGTGCCAGAGGGGGGTTAAGGACTGAAGCTTTCTTT.

As regards this clone: The junction does not match germline at one end; this may be a read error. V gene TRBV6-8 combines with J gene TRBJ2-7; perhaps TRBD2 as D (5 bases). CDR1 MNHGY and CDR2 SAAAGT come from the germline V gene. This CDR3 contains 18 residues. CDR3 sequence: CASSYSVVGGPDPYGQYF. The CDR3, as DNA: TGTGCCAGCAGTTACTCGGTTGTAGGAGGACCGGACCCCTACGGGCAGTACTTC.

This clone was seen only once. V and J are TRBV11-2 and TRBJ2-3; 9 nucleotides line up with TRBD2. This CDR3 is built from 14 residues. In germline, CDR1 is SGHAT, CDR2 FQNNGV. V shed 4 bases, J shed 6 bases, and the junction held 5 bases outside the gene matches. The CDR3 is CASSSGGRADTQYF. The CDR3 DNA sequence: TGTGCCAGCAGCTCGGGCGGGAGGGCCGATACGCAGTATTTT.

This clone was seen a handful of times. V and J are TRBV29-1 and TRBJ2-5; D assignment may be TRBD1 or TRBD2 (5 bases each). V was pared by 2 bases and J by 5 bases, with 15 bases between. Looked up from germline, CDR1 is SQVTM and CDR2 is ANQGSEA. The CDR3 loop spans 14 amino acids. CDR3 nucleotides: TGCAGCGTTGAACCTCAGAGGGGCGGCGAGACCCAGTACTTC. This encodes CSVEPQRGGETQYF.

The rearrangement uses TRBV6-5 and TRBJ2-3; D possibly corresponds to TRBD1 (6 bases). This CDR3 has 12 residues. Germline CDR1 MNHEY, CDR2 SVGAGI. Trimming cost V 6 bases and J 5 bases, with 9 bases left between them. The CDR3 nucleotides are TGTGCCAGCAGCCTACAGGGAGATACGCAGTATTTT. This gives the protein CASSLQGDTQYF.

This clone was seen only a few times. The chain employs TRBV7-8 and TRBJ1-5; D gene ambiguous. Trimming pared 1 base from V and 0 bases from J, leaving 7 bases between. This CDR3 is 15 amino acids long. Germline CDR1 and CDR2: SGHVS and FQNEAQ. CDR3 sequence reads: CASSLGEYSNQPQHF. The CDR3 region has the DNA TGTGCCAGCAGCTTAGGAGAATATAGCAATCAGCCCCAGCATTTT.

V usage is TRBV29-1 and J usage is TRBJ2-7; D is unclear. The CDR3 is 13 amino acids. Germline CDR1 SQVTM, CDR2 ANQGSEA. V was shortened by 0 bases and J by 7 bases, with 13 bases between the two germline ends. CDR3 DNA sequence: TGCAGCGTTGAAGAGTTAGACCCCGAAGAGCAGTACTTC. Residues: CSVEELDPEEQYF.

The sample holds a few counts of this clone. This sequence joins TRBV11-2 and TRBJ2-5; 8 bases match TRBD2. The CDR3 contains 13 residues. The ends lost 8 bases at V and 0 bases at J; junction bases unmatched: 2. Germline V lookup: CDR1 SGHAT, CDR2 FQNNGV. CDR3: CASRGGYQETQYF. In DNA form, the CDR3 reads TGTGCCAGCCGGGGGGGGTACCAAGAGACCCAGTACTTC.

This chain uses TRBV6-1 with TRBJ1-5; 7 nucleotides match TRBD1. Germline assignment: CDR1 MNHNS and CDR2 SASEGT. V was pared by 8 bases and J by 6 bases, with 7 bases of the junction left unmatched. The CDR3 is 13 amino acids. The CDR3 reads CASFGQAGQPQHF. The CDR3 nucleotides read TGTGCCAGCTTCGGACAGGCAGGTCAGCCCCAGCATTTT.

The chain uses TRBV7-9 and TRBJ1-1; D gene unclear. Germline CDR1 is SEHNR and CDR2 is FQNEAQ (reference sequence). This CDR3 is built from 15 residues. Between the trimmed V and J ends, which lost 5 bases and 2 bases, there was a span of 15 bases. CDR3 amino acids: CASSPGGRPNTEAFF. In DNA, the CDR3 is TGTGCCAGCAGCCCTGGAGGGCGTCCTAACACTGAAGCTTTCTTT.

The chain carries TRBV11-2 and TRBJ1-1; no clear D. Germline V lookup: CDR1 SGHAT, CDR2 FQNNGV. Trimming left V 2 bases short and J 1 base short, with 8 bases between. The CDR3 consists of 14 residues. CDR3 nucleotides: TGTGCCAGCAGCTTATTTCGAGGGAACACTGAAGCTTTCTTT. It specifies CASSLFRGNTEAFF.

J is TRBJ2-1 and V is TRBV6-1; perhaps TRBD1 as D (5 bases). The ends were cut back, 0 bases at V and 8 bases at J, with 14 bases in the middle. The germline V gene encodes CDR1 MNHNS and CDR2 SASEGT. The CDR3 spans 15 residues. CDR3 nucleotide sequence: TGTGCCAGCAGTGAAGCTAAGCACCAGGGTTATGAGCAGTTCTTC. It specifies CASSEAKHQGYEQFF.

This clone was picked up one time. This chain connects TRBV4-1 to TRBJ2-1, with TRBD1 matching 12 bases. Germline values: CDR1 MGHRA, CDR2 YSYEKL. The trim removed 0 bases at V and 8 bases at J, leaving 8 bases unmatched. This CDR3 has 17 amino acids. The CDR3 DNA reads as TGCGCCAGCAGCCAAGATCGGGACAGGGGGCGCTTGGATGAGCAGTTCTTC. Translated: CASSQDRDRGRLDEQFF.

J is TRBJ2-6 and V is TRBV5-1; a possible D gene is TRBD1 (6 bases). CDR3 length equals 17 residues. The V gene lost 1 base and the J gene lost 2 bases, with 13 bases spanning the gap. Germline V gene lookup returns CDR1 SGHRS and CDR2 YFSETQ. CDR3 amino acids: CASSLRRAGAGANVLTF. For the CDR3, the DNA is TGCGCCAGCAGCTTGCGAAGGGCAGGGGCTGGGGCCAACGTCCTGACTTTC.

Of note for this clone: Different DNA sequences within this sample yield the same CDR3. V gene TRBV4-2 combines with J gene TRBJ2-7; the match to TRBD1 covers 7 bases. CDR1 and CDR2 from the germline V gene are LGHNA and YNFKEQ. This CDR3 contains 15 residues. J was trimmed by 2 bases and V by 6 bases; bases with no gene match: 10. The CDR3 protein is CASSQPGQLTYEQYF. Here the CDR3 DNA reads TGTGCCAGCAGTCAACCGGGACAGCTGACCTACGAGCAGTACTTC.